This T cell receptor (beta chain) was sequenced for a study of early T cells in non-severe SARS-CoV-2 infection. About the research overall: Unpaired chains resulted from sequencing bulk RNA of unsorted whole blood.

The CDR3 sequence is 14 residues long. Germline loops: CDR1 MNHEY, CDR2 SMNVEV (reference sequence). The germline V and J ends were trimmed by 2 bases and 3 bases, with 8 bases remaining between them. Researchers attached unique molecular identifiers to individual cDNA molecules. In TCRdb, the 5' RACE reads were re-called with MiXCR into one record per CDR3 protein. The profile shows 55,000 to 70,000 distinct CDR3 sequences, roughly 12% of them singletons. This clonotype occurred many times. Its antigen remains unidentified. Study observations and caveats: VDJdb matching skewed toward anti-spike CD8 responses, missing private and CD4 specificities.

J is TRBJ2-1 and V is TRBV27, with D possibly being TRBD2 (6 bases). The sequenced sample consisted of whole blood. This sequence was found in an adult who was a healthcare worker with PCR-confirmed SARS-CoV-2 infection or an uninfected control (not recorded which). For the CDR3, the DNA is TGTGCCAGCAGTTTAATGACTAGCTACAATGAGCAGTTCTTC. This encodes CASSLMTSYNEQFF.